One and the same sample provided the 28 T cell receptor beta chains below, sequenced in a study of T cell responses to AZD1222 COVID-19 vaccine. The repertoire was sequenced with immunoSEQ multiplex PCR; TCRdb's copy has only in-frame clones and lacks some. The sample carries 150,000 to 200,000 clones, nearly 95% recorded once. The sample was peripheral blood, taken on day 0 of AZD1222 vaccination. The receptors were gathered from an adult in good health.

The rearrangement joins TRBV12-3 or TRBV12-4 to TRBJ2-5; D unresolved. The CDR3 sequence is 10 residues long. Trimming pared 5 bases from V and 5 bases from J, leaving 3 bases between. The CDR3 protein is CASSRETQYF. Here the CDR3 DNA reads TGTGCCAGCAGTCGGGAGACCCAGTACTTC.

The chain employs TRBV7-3 and TRBJ2-1, with TRBD2 matching 8 bases. V lost 3 bases and J lost 3; bases outside the gene matches: 7. The CDR3 covers 16 residues. In germline, CDR1 is SGHTA, CDR2 FQGTGA. In nucleotides, the CDR3 is TGTGCCAGCAGCTTGGATAGCGGGACCCTCTACAATGAGCAGTTCTTC. This gives the protein CASSLDSGTLYNEQFF.

Details on this clone: One end of the junction does not line up with germline, which may come from a read error. In DNA form, the CDR3 reads TGTGCCAGCAGCGCCAGTTGGGACTCCCACAATGAGCAGTTCTTC. Encoded protein: CASSASWDSHNEQFF. V gene TRBV4-2 combines with J gene TRBJ2-1, with TRBD2 as a possible D gene (6 bases). The CDR3 consists of 15 residues. Germline CDR1 is LGHNA and CDR2 is YNFKEQ.

The V and J genes are TRBV18 and TRBJ1-5; possible D gene TRBD1, 6 bases. The CDR3 length is 14 residues. V was clipped by 4 bases and J by 1 base, with 8 bases between them. In germline, CDR1 is KGHSH, CDR2 LQKENI. The CDR3 spells CASSQGGSNQPQHF. As DNA, the CDR3 is TGTGCCAGCTCACAGGGGGGGAGCAATCAGCCCCAGCATTTT.

In regard to this clone: The junction departs from the called germline gene at one end, perhaps through a read error. The J gene is TRBJ1-3, the V gene TRBV3-1 (or the pseudogene TRBV3-2); a possible D gene is TRBD1 (5 bases). Germline CDR1 is LGHDT and CDR2 is YNNKEL (reference sequence). The CDR3 length is 14 residues. The CDR3 nucleotides are TGTGCCAGCAGCAAAGAGGGGACTGGAAACACCATATATTTT. Its translation is CASSKEGTGNTIYF.

The gene calls are TRBV4-3 and TRBJ1-4, with 11 bases matching TRBD1. The V gene's germline CDR1 is LGHNA and CDR2 YSLEER. V lost 0 bases, J lost 6 bases, and 3 bases stayed unmatched. The CDR3 extends over 16 amino acids. CDR3 coding DNA: TGCGCCAGCAGCCAAGATTGGGACAGGGGGGATGAAAAACTGTTTTTT. Its protein product is CASSQDWDRGDEKLFF.

V gene TRBV6-5 combines with J gene TRBJ1-3; 7 bases agree with TRBD1. Trimming removed 6 bases from V and 8 bases from J; junction bases left unmatched: 7. The CDR3 runs to 13 residues. Germline assignment: CDR1 MNHEY and CDR2 SVGAGI. The CDR3 loop reads CASRRDQGDTIYF. CDR3 bases: TGTGCCAGCAGGAGGGACCAGGGGGACACCATATATTTT.

This sequence joins TRBV25-1 and TRBJ2-7; perhaps TRBD1 as D (7 bases). The CDR3 is 14 amino acids. Trimming took off 4 bases at V and 5 bases at J, with 15 bases between the two ends. Looked up from germline, CDR1 is MGHDK and CDR2 is SYGVNS. The CDR3 reads CASSVSSGGNEQYF. In DNA, the CDR3 is TGTGCCAGCAGTGTTTCTTCAGGGGGGAACGAGCAGTACTTC.

This rearrangement joins TRBV7-8 to TRBJ1-1; 9 positions agree with TRBD1. CDR1 is SGHVS, CDR2 FQNEAQ, per germline. The J segment lost 4 bases and the V segment lost 5 bases, leaving 11 bases of the junction unmatched. The CDR3 loop spans 16 amino acids. The CDR3 sequence: CASSPRDREVFTEAFF. In DNA, the CDR3 is TGTGCCAGCAGCCCTAGGGACAGGGAGGTTTTCACTGAAGCTTTCTTT.

The J gene is TRBJ1-2, the V gene TRBV19; D unresolved. The CDR3 is 13 amino acids. Per the germline V gene, CDR1 is LNHDA and CDR2 is SQIVND (reference sequence). The V gene lost 3 bases and the J gene lost 5 bases, with 10 bases spanning the gap. The CDR3 protein is CASSMREGYGYTF. The DNA for the CDR3 is TGTGCCAGTAGTATGAGGGAGGGTTATGGCTACACCTTC.

The chain carries TRBV2 and TRBJ1-2; D is unclear. In germline, CDR1 is SNHLY, CDR2 FYNNEI. Trimming shortened V by 0 bases and J by 4 bases, and 9 bases separated the two germline ends. CDR3 size: 14 residues. CDR3 coding DNA: TGTGCCAGCAGTGAAGCGCAGGATGGCTATGGCTACACCTTC. Protein: CASSEAQDGYGYTF.

CDR3 DNA: TGTGCCAGCAGCCAAATTACGGGGTCTCTCCACGAGCAGTACTTC. Translation: CASSQITGSLHEQYF. The V call is TRBV3-1 (or the pseudogene TRBV3-2), the J call TRBJ2-7, with D perhaps TRBD2 (5 bases). Germline CDR1 LGHDT, CDR2 YNNKEL (reference sequence). CDR3 length equals 15 residues. Trimming took 2 bases from V and 5 from J, leaving 16 bases between them.

The CDR3 sequence is CASSETLADYGYTF. Here the CDR3 DNA reads TGTGCCAGCAGCGAAACCCTGGCGGACTATGGCTACACCTTC. The gene calls are TRBV5-4 and TRBJ1-2; D is undetermined. The V end lost 4 bases, the J end lost 3 bases, and 13 bases lay between the germline ends. The CDR3 consists of 14 residues. Per the germline V gene, CDR1 is SGHNT and CDR2 is YYREEE (reference sequence).

The chain has TRBV5-6 and TRBJ1-5; TRBD1 might be the D (6 bases). This CDR3 spans 15 amino acids. V shed 3 bases and J shed 3 bases, with 13 bases lying between them. CDR1 SGHDT and CDR2 YYEEEE come from the germline V gene. The CDR3 is CASSWGLRPNQPQHF. For the CDR3, the DNA is TGTGCCAGCAGCTGGGGGCTAAGACCCAATCAGCCCCAGCATTTT. Using reference TRBV5-6 and TRBJ1-5 for the parts outside the CDR3, the full variable domain is DAGVTQSPTHLIKTRGQQVTLRCSPKSGHDTVSWYQQALGQGPQFIFQYYEEEERQRGNFPDRFSGHQFPNYSSELNVNALLLGDSALYLCASSWGLRPNQPQHFGDGTRLSIL.

This chain uses TRBV3-1 (or the pseudogene TRBV3-2) with TRBJ1-1; possibly TRBD1 for D (6 bases). Germline V gene sequence: CDR1 LGHDT, CDR2 YNNKEL (reference sequence). The CDR3 has 15 amino acids. V was shortened by 8 bases and J by 3 bases, with 19 bases between the two germline ends. CDR3 in DNA: TGTGCCAGCCAGTTGCGGGGGGGCGCGCACACTGAAGCTTTCTTT. It translates to CASQLRGGAHTEAFF.

The V gene is TRBV9, the J gene TRBJ2-1, with 7 nucleotides matching TRBD1. This CDR3 has 18 amino acids. J gave up 0 bases and V 0 bases, and 9 bases lay outside the gene matches. Germline V CDR1 and CDR2: SGDLS, YYNGEE. The CDR3: CASSVAPSGQYSYNEQFF. CDR3 in DNA: TGTGCCAGCAGCGTAGCACCCTCGGGACAGTACTCCTACAATGAGCAGTTCTTC.

The genes are TRBV11-2 and TRBJ1-2, with D tentatively TRBD1 (6 bases). Germline lookup yields CDR1 SGHAT and CDR2 FQNNGV. The CDR3 is made up of 14 amino acids. V lost 5 bases, J lost 0 bases, and 10 bases lay in between. The CDR3 reads CASSQGPANYGYTF. The CDR3 DNA sequence: TGTGCCAGCAGCCAGGGGCCAGCTAACTATGGCTACACCTTC. Full variable domain (outside the CDR3, taken from reference TRBV11-2 and TRBJ1-2): EAGVAQSPRYKIIEKRQSVAFWCNPISGHATLYWYQQILGQGPKLLIQFQNNGVVDDSQLPKDRFSAERLKGVDSTLKIQPAKLEDSAVYLCASSQGPANYGYTFGSGTRLTVV.

The chain uses TRBV7-3 and TRBJ2-1; 9 positions match TRBD1. V was clipped by 6 bases and J by 4 bases; unmatched bases: 4. Germline V gives CDR1 SGHTA, CDR2 FQGTGA. The CDR3 contains 14 residues. The CDR3 DNA is TGTGCCAGCAGTTCTGGGACAGGGTACAATGAGCAGTTCTTC. It specifies CASSSGTGYNEQFF.

The chain joins TRBV7-2 to TRBJ1-1; D call uncertain. Looked up from germline, CDR1 is SGHTA and CDR2 is FQGNSA. This CDR3 spans 13 amino acids. Trimming stripped 5 bases from V and 4 bases from J, with 11 bases between. The CDR3, as DNA: TGTGCCAGCAGCCTTCGGTTTAGCACTGAAGCTTTCTTT. Residues: CASSLRFSTEAFF.

The rearrangement links TRBV27 to TRBJ2-7; tentative D call: TRBD2 (6 bases). The CDR3 has 13 amino acids. The germline gives CDR1 MNHEY, CDR2 SMNVEV (reference sequence). V was trimmed by 7 bases and J by 4 bases, leaving 14 bases between them. The CDR3 nucleotides are TGTGCCAGCAAGAGGCGGGATTCTTACGAGCAGTACTTC. Translation gives CASKRRDSYEQYF.

V usage is TRBV10-2 and J usage is TRBJ2-5, with D perhaps TRBD1 (5 bases). Trimming stripped 4 bases from V and 2 bases from J, with 11 bases between. CDR1 and CDR2 (germline): WSHSY, SAAADI. The CDR3 length is 14 residues. CDR3 loop: CASSGGRDQETQYF. CDR3 in DNA: TGCGCCAGCAGTGGGGGCAGGGATCAAGAGACCCAGTACTTC.

The table lists this clone with a count of one. The CDR3 DNA sequence: TGTGCCAGCACCCGACGGGCTTACGAGCAGTACTTC. Translated, it gives CASTRRAYEQYF. The chain carries TRBV28 and TRBJ2-7; D gene uncertain. The CDR3 contains 12 residues. The germline V gene encodes CDR1 MDHEN and CDR2 SYDVKM. V dropped 7 bases and J dropped 4 bases, with 11 bases sitting between them.

The rearrangement uses TRBV4-3 and TRBJ1-3; the D gene is possibly TRBD1 (6 bases). The CDR3 sequence is 16 residues long. Trimming left V 0 bases short and J 0 bases short, with 9 bases between. Germline V gene sequence: CDR1 LGHNA, CDR2 YSLEER. CDR3 amino acids: CASSQEIGGSGNTIYF. The DNA of the CDR3 is TGCGCCAGCAGCCAAGAGATAGGGGGCTCTGGAAACACCATATATTTT.

The chain combines TRBV10-2 with TRBJ2-5, with 9 bases aligning to TRBD2. In germline, CDR1 is WSHSY, CDR2 SAAADI. This CDR3 has 14 residues. The junction had 6 bases not matched to a gene; V was cut back by 6 bases and J by 4 bases. The CDR3 region is CASSVSGRIETQYF. The CDR3 DNA sequence: TGCGCCAGCAGCGTTAGCGGGAGAATAGAGACCCAGTACTTC.

This rearrangement joins TRBV7-2 to TRBJ2-2; TRBD2 agrees at 13 bases. The CDR3 runs to 17 residues. Trimming took 7 bases from V and 2 from J; bases not matched to a gene: 7. Germline loops: CDR1 SGHTA, CDR2 FQGNSA. CDR3 loop: CASTLTSGGANTGELFF. The DNA for the CDR3 is TGTGCCAGCACCCTCACTAGCGGGGGGGCTAACACCGGGGAGCTGTTTTTT. Full variable domain (remainder filled in from reference TRBV7-2 and TRBJ2-2): GAGVSQSPSNKVTEKGKDVELRCDPISGHTALYWYRQSLGQGLEFLIYFQGNSAPDKSGLPSDRFSAERTGGSVSTLTIQRTQQEDSAVYLCASTLTSGGANTGELFFGEGSRLTVL.

The CDR3 nucleotides read TGTGCCAGCAGCTTCCTAAGACAGGTTACGAACACCGGGGAGCTGTTTTTT. It yields the protein CASSFLRQVTNTGELFF. V usage is TRBV3-1 (or the pseudogene TRBV3-2) and J usage is TRBJ2-2; possibly TRBD1 for D (6 bases). Trimming took 5 bases from V and 0 from J, leaving 16 bases between them. Per germline, CDR1 LGHDT and CDR2 YNNKEL (reference sequence). The CDR3 covers 17 residues.

This chain uses TRBV18 with TRBJ1-1; no firm D call. Germline CDR1 and CDR2: KGHSH and LQKENI. This CDR3 has 13 amino acids. V was pared by 2 bases and J by 1 base, with 5 bases between. For the CDR3, the DNA is TGTGCCAGCTCACCAGGCGGGAACACTGAAGCTTTCTTT. Encoded protein: CASSPGGNTEAFF. Variable domain in full (rest from reference TRBV18 and TRBJ1-1): NAGVMQNPRHLVRRRGQEARLRCSPMKGHSHVYWYRQLPEEGLKFMVYLQKENIIDESGMPKERFSAEFPKEGPSILRIQQVVRGDSAAYFCASSPGGNTEAFFGQGTRLTVV.

The V gene is TRBV19, the J gene TRBJ2-7, with D perhaps matching TRBD2 (7 bases). Germline V gene data show CDR1 as LNHDA and CDR2 as SQIVND (reference sequence). CDR3 length: 15 amino acids. Between the trimmed V and J ends, which lost 2 bases and 7 bases, there was a span of 18 bases. The CDR3 loop is CASSIHFGGPREQYF. The CDR3 coding sequence is TGTGCCAGTAGTATACATTTCGGGGGGCCTCGGGAGCAGTACTTC.